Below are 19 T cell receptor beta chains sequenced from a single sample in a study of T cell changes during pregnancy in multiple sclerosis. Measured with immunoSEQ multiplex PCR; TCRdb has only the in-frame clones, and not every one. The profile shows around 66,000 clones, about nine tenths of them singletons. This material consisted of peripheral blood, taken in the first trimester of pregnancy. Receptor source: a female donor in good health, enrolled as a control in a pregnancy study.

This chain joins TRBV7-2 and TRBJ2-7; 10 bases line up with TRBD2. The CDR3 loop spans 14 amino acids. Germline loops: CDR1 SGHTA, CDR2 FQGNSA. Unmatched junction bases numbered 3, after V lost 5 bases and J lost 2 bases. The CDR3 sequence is CASSVLAGPYEQYF. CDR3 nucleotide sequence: TGTGCCAGCAGCGTACTAGCGGGGCCCTACGAGCAGTACTTC.

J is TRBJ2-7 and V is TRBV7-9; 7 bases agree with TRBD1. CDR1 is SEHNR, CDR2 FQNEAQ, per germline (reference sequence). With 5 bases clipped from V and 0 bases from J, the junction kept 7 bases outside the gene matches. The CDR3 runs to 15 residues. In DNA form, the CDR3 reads TGTGCCAGCAGCGGGACAGACGAGGACTCCTACGAGCAGTACTTC. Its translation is CASSGTDEDSYEQYF.

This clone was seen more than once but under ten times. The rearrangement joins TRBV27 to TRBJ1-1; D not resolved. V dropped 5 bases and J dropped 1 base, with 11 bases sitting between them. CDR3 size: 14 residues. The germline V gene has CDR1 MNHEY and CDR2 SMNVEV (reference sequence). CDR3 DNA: TGTGCCAGCAGTAGCCCCCTTGCGAACACTGAAGCTTTCTTT. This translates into CASSSPLANTEAFF.

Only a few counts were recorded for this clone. The chain's CDR3 is CASRPSGNSPLHF. In nucleotides, the CDR3 is TGTGCCAGCAGGCCTTCCGGGAATTCACCCCTCCACTTT. This chain uses TRBV7-2 with TRBJ1-6; no firm D call. V lost 6 bases to trimming and J lost 7 bases, with 10 bases between them. The CDR3 runs 13 residues. CDR1 is SGHTA and CDR2 is FQGNSA in the germline V gene.

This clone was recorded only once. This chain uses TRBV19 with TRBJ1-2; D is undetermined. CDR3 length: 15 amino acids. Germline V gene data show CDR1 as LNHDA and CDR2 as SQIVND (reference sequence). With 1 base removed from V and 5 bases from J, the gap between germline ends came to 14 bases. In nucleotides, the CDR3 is TGTGCCAGTAGTATAGCTGGAGAAGAAAGATATGGCTACACCTTC. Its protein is CASSIAGEERYGYTF.

For the CDR3, the DNA is TGCGCCAGCAGCTTGGAACTAGCGGGAGGGAATGAGCAGTTCTTC. It translates to CASSLELAGGNEQFF. The V gene is TRBV5-1, the J gene TRBJ2-1, with TRBD2 matching 13 bases. Germline V gene lookup returns CDR1 SGHRS and CDR2 YFSETQ. There are 15 residues in the CDR3. Trimming took 0 bases from V and 7 from J; bases not matched to a gene: 1.

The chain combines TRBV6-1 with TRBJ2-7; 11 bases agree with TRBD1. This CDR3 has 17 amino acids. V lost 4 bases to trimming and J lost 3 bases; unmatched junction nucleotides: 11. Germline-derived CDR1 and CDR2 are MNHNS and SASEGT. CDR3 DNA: TGTGCCAGCAGTGTCCCGGGACAGGGGGGACGATACTACGAGCAGTACTTC. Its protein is CASSVPGQGGRYYEQYF.

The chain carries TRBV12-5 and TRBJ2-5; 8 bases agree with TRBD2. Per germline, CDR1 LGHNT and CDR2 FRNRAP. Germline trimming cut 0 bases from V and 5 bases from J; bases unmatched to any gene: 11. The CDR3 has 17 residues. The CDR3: CASGLVPSGLDNETQYF. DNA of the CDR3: TGTGCTAGTGGTTTGGTACCCTCGGGACTAGATAATGAGACCCAGTACTTC.

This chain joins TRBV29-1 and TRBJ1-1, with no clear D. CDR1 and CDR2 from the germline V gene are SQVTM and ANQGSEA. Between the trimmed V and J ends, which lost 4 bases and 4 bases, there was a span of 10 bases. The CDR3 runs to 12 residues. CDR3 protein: CSVVRDGTEAFF. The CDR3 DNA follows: TGCAGCGTTGTGAGGGATGGCACTGAAGCTTTCTTT.

Here the CDR3 DNA reads TGTGCCAGCAGCTTGCCGGGACTAGCGGGAGTCAATGAGCAGTTCTTC. As protein: CASSLPGLAGVNEQFF. The chain combines TRBV7-2 with TRBJ2-1; 14 nucleotides match TRBD2. In germline, CDR1 is SGHTA, CDR2 FQGNSA. The J segment lost 6 bases and the V segment lost 3 bases, leaving 4 bases of the junction unmatched. The CDR3 is 16 amino acids.

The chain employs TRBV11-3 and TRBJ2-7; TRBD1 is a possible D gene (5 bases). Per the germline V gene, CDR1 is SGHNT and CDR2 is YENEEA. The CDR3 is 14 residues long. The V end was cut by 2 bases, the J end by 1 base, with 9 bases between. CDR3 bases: TGTGCCAGCAGCTTATTAGGGGATTCCTACGAGCAGTACTTC. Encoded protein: CASSLLGDSYEQYF.

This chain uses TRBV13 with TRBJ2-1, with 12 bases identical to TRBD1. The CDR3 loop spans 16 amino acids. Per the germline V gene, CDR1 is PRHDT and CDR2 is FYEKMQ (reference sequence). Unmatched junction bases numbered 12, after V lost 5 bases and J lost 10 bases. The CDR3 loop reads CASSLNPGQGAWEQFF. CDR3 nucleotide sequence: TGTGCCAGCAGCCTTAACCCGGGACAGGGGGCATGGGAGCAGTTCTTC.

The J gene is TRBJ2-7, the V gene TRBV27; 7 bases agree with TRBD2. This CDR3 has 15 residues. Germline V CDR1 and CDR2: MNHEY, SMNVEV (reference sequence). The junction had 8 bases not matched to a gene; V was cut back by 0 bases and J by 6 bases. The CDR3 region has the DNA TGTGCCAGCAGTTTATCAGCAGGGAGGGGTGGCGAGCAGTACTTC. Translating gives CASSLSAGRGGEQYF.

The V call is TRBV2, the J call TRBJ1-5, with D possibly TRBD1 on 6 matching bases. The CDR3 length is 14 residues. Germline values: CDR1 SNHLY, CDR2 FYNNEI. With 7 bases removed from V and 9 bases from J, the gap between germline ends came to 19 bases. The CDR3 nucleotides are TGTGCCAGCACCACCGGACAGTCTAATACGCCCCAGCATTTT. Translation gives CASTTGQSNTPQHF.

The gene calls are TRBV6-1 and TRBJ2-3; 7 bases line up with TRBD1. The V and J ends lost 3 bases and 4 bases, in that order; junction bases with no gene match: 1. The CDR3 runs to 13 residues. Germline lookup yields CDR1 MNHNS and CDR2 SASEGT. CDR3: CASSEGQPDTQYF. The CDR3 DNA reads TGTGCCAGCAGTGAGGGACAGCCAGATACGCAGTATTTT.

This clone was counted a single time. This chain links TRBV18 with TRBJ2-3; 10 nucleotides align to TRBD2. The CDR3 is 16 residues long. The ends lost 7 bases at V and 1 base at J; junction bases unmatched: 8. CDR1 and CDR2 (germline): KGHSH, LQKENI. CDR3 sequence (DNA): TGTGCCAGCTTGGCCGCCGGGACTAGCGGCACAGATACGCAGTATTTT. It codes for CASLAAGTSGTDTQYF.

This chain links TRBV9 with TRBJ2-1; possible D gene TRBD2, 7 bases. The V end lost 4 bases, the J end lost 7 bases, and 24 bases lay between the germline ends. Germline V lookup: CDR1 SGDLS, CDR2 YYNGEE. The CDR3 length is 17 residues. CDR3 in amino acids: CASSPVGGATGTNEQFF. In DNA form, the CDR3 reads TGTGCCAGCAGCCCAGTTGGGGGGGCAACAGGGACGAATGAGCAGTTCTTC.

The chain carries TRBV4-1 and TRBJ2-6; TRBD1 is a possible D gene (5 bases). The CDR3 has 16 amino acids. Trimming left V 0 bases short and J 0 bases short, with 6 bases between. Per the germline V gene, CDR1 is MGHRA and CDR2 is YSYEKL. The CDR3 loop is CASSQDQGSGANVLTF. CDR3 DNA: TGCGCCAGCAGCCAAGATCAGGGCTCTGGGGCCAACGTCCTGACTTTC.

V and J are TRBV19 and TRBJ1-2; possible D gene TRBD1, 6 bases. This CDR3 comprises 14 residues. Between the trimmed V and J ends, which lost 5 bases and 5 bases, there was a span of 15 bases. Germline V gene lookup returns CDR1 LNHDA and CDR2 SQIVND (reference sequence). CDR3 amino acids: CASSFGTPIYGYTF. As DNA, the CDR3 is TGTGCCAGTAGTTTCGGGACACCAATATATGGCTACACCTTC.